This T cell receptor (beta chain) is from a study of T cell repertoires in cytomegalovirus infection. Overall study: The study used recently identified HLA-C-restricted and well-studied HLA-B-restricted CMV epitopes. Indications came from public TCR beta signatures; they pointed to CMV infection and to a matching HLA type.

The germline V gene has CDR1 SEHNR and CDR2 FQNEAQ (reference sequence). This CDR3 is 15 amino acids long. V was trimmed by 5 bases and J by 5 bases, leaving 16 bases between them. Study-level points and caveats: Totalled public TCR beta family frequency picked out people who carried CMV plus the relevant HLA. Across the ex vivo response, the dominant clonotypes were HLA-C-restricted CMV-specific TCR beta clonotypes.

MiXCR, run by TCRdb on the reads, gives a single entry per CDR3 protein. This repertoire shows hundreds of thousands of distinct CDR3 sequences, 42% found once; its top ten account for about 41%. This clonotype has just a few counts. The target antigen is unknown. The sequenced sample was cultured PBMCs, obtained from culture after CMV antigen stimulation. The chain joins TRBV7-9 to TRBJ2-1, with D hard to call. The sequence was collected from a human donor in good health (CMV status not recorded). Some clones in this sample may be carry-over from other donors' samples. CDR3 residues: CASSHTSSPNNEQFF. The CDR3 bases are TGTGCCAGCAGCCACACAAGTTCCCCCAACAATGAGCAGTTCTTC.